This T cell receptor (beta chain) was recovered during a study of graft-versus-host responses after intestinal transplantation. Study-wide context: Multivisceral, liver-intestinal, or isolated intestinal grafts went to recipients.

Notes on this clone: The antigen remains undetermined.

General study results and limits: Ileal or blood samples showed some GvH clones first, and such clones were also found in recipient marrow.

This CDR3 has 14 amino acids. Per germline, CDR1 LNHDA and CDR2 SQIVND (reference sequence). The method was immunoSEQ multiplex PCR; TCRdb's version includes in-frame clones alone and lacks a portion of them. The sample has around 110,000 clones; 75% to 95% are singletons. The sequencing used unstimulated CD4+ T cells sorted from spleen or lymph node cells, collected before intestinal transplant. This TCR came from a human donor who received an intestinal transplant. This chain uses TRBV19 with TRBJ2-5, with D possibly matching TRBD1 (6 bases). The J call is uncertain, as TRBJ2-7 better fits the DNA end. CDR3 sequence: CASSTQGHSYEQYF. The CDR3 coding sequence is TGTGCCAGTAGTACTCAGGGACATTCCTACGAGCAGTACTTC.